The T cell receptor (beta chain) under discussion was sequenced for a study of blood T cell repertoires in COVID-19. Looking at the study overall: PBMCs, B-cell-depleted T cells, or T cells were the source of the cDNA or gDNA that made up the material.

Sequencing used immunoSEQ multiplex PCR; TCRdb keeps in-frame clones, though not all of them. The data hold around 130,000 clones, with approximately 90% observed a single time. Seattle-derived patients entered the study during active infection and were followed longitudinally. V was cut by 2 bases and J by 8 bases, with 21 bases left in between. The germline CDR1 and CDR2 sequences are LNHDA and SQIVND (reference sequence). The length of the CDR3 is 17 residues. Sequenced: peripheral blood. The gene calls are TRBV19 and TRBJ1-4; a weak D match, TRBD1 (5 bases). This TCR was recovered from a human donor with COVID-19, enrolled during active disease. The donor label of this sample is uncertain. The CDR3 is CASSIKFGPAGREKLFF. For the CDR3, the DNA is TGTGCCAGTAGTATAAAATTCGGGCCCGCAGGGAGGGAAAAACTGTTTTTT. The entire variable domain, with the rest obtained from reference TRBV19 and TRBJ1-4, is as follows: DGGITQSPKYLFRKEGQNVTLSCEQNLNHDAMYWYRQDPGQGLRLIYYSQIVNDFQKGDIAEGYSVSREKKESFPLTVTSAQKNPTAFYLCASSIKFGPAGREKLFFGSGTQLSVL.